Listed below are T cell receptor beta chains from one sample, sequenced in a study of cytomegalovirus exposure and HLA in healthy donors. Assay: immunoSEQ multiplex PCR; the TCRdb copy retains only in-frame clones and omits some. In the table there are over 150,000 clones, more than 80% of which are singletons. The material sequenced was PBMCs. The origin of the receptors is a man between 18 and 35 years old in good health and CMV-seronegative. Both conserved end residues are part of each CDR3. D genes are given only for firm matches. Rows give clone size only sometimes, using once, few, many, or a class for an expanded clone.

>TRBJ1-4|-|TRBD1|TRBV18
TGTGCCAGCTCAGTACAGGGGGCCAGAGAAAAACTGTTTTTT
CASSVQGAREKLFF
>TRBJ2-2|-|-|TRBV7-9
TGTGCCAGCAGCTTAGAAATCCGGGGGACGAACACCGGGGAGCTGTTTTTT
CASSLEIRGTNTGELFF
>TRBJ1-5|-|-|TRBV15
TGTGCCACCAGCCTCGGACTGGGCAATCAGCCCCAGCATTTT
CATSLGLGNQPQHF
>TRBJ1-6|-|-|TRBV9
TGTGCCAGCAGCGTAGGAGTTTCACCCCTCCACTTT
CASSVGVSPLHF
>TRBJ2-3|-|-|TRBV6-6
TGTGCCAGCAGTTACCCGGATACGCAGTATTTT
CASSYPDTQYF
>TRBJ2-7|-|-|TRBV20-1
TGCAGTGCTGGAGGGCACTACGAGCAGTACTTC
CSAGGHYEQYF
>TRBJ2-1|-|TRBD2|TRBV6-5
TGTGCCAGCAGTTACTCGGAGCGGGGGGGGTACAATGAGCAGTTCTTC
CASSYSERGGYNEQFF
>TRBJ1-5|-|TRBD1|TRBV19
TGTGCCAGTAGTATCAACAGGGGGAAGGATCAGCCCCAGCATTTT
CASSINRGKDQPQHF
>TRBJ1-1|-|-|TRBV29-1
TGCAGCGCTACGGACAACCAGGGAGCTTTCTTT
CSATDNQGAFF
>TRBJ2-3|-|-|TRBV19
TGTGCCAGTACCAAAGACAGCCTAGGGGCAGATACGCAGTATTTT
CASTKDSLGADTQYF
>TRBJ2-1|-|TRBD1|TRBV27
TGTGCCAGCAGTACCCCGGACAGGTTCTACAATGAGCAGTTCTTC
CASSTPDRFYNEQFF
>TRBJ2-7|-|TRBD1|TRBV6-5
TGTGCCAGCAGTTGGACAGGACCAACGGGGGAGCAGTACTTC
CASSWTGPTGEQYF
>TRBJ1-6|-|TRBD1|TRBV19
TGTGCCAGTCTCCGGGACAGGGGGCGAAGGAAACCTAATTCACCCCTCCACTTT
CASLRDRGRRKPNSPLHF
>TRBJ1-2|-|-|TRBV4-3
TGCGCCAGCAGCCAAGCACAGCGGGGGGGCTACACCTTC
CASSQAQRGGYTF
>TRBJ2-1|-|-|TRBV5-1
TGCGCCAGCAGCGAGGGACTCCGGAAGTCCTACAATGAGCAGTTCTTC
CASSEGLRKSYNEQFF
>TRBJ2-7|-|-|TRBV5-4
TGTGCCAGCAGCTTCGACAAAAGCTACGAGCAGTACTTC
CASSFDKSYEQYF
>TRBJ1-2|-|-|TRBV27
TGTGCCAGCAGTAGTTTAGGGGGGGACGTGAACTATGGCTACACCTTC
CASSSLGGDVNYGYTF
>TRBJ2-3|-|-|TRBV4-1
TGCGCCAGCAGGCAAACGGGATTCTCCACAGATACGCAGTATTTT
CASRQTGFSTDTQYF
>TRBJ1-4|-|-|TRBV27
TGTGCCAGCAGGGCTTCCCGGCAGGGAAAACTGTTTTTT
CASRASRQGKLFF
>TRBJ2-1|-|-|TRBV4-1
TGCGCCAGCAGCCCTAAAAAGAGGTCAAGGTCCTACAATGAGCAGTTCTTC
CASSPKKRSRSYNEQFF
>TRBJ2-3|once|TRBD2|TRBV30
TGTGCCTGGAAACTAGCGGGCACAGATACGCAGTATTTT
CAWKLAGTDTQYF
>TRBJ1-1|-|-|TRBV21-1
TGTGCCAGCAGCTTTACAGGGGGCTGTGAAGCTTTCTTT
CASSFTGGCEAFF
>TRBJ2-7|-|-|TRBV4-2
TGTGCCAGCAGCCAAGCGGCGGGGATCGACTACGAGCAGTACTTC
CASSQAAGIDYEQYF
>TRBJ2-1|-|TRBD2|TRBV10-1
TGCGCCAGCAGTGAGTCGGGTGGGCTAGCGGGTAATGAGCAGTTCTTC
CASSESGGLAGNEQFF
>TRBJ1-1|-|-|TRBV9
TGTGCCAGCAGCGCCAGAGGGGAAGCTTTCTTT
CASSARGEAFF
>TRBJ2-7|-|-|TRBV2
TGTGCCAGCAGAGGGGCCGAGCAGTACTTC
CASRGAEQYF
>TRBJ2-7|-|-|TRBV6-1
TGTGCCAGCAGTGTGAGCCGTGCGAGGAACTACGAGCAGTACTTC
CASSVSRARNYEQYF
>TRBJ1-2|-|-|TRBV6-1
TGTGCCAGCACCCAAAGGGGACTTAACTATGGCTACACCTTC
CASTQRGLNYGYTF
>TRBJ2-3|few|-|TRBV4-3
TGCGCCAGCAGCCAAGACTACCCCGATACGCAGTATTTT
CASSQDYPDTQYF
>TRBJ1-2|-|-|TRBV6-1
TGTGCCAGCACGGATGGGGCCGCAGGTGGCTACACCTTC
CASTDGAAGGYTF
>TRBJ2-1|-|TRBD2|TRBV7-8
TGTGCCAGCAGCCGCCGGACTAGCGGGAGCTATGAGCAGTTCTTC
CASSRRTSGSYEQFF
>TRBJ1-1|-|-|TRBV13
TGTGCCAGCAGCTTAACCTCGGACAGTTGGGGCACTGAAGCTTTCTTT
CASSLTSDSWGTEAFF
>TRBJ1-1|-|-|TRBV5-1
TGCGCCAGCAGCGGCCGGGAGCCGAACACTGAAGCTTTCTTT
CASSGREPNTEAFF
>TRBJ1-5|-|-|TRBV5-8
TGTGCCAGCAGCTTGGCGGGGGTAGCCAATCAGCCCCAGCATTTT
CASSLAGVANQPQHF
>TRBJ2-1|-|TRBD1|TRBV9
TGTGCCAGCAGCGCCAGGGGGCGTAATGAGCAGTTCTTC
CASSARGRNEQFF
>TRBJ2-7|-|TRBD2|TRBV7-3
TGTGCCAGCAGCTTAACCCCGCTAGCGGGGGGGCTCCAGGAGCAGTACTTC
CASSLTPLAGGLQEQYF
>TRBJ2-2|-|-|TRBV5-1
TGCGCCAGCAGCTTGGTGGCACAGGGCCAGACCGGGGAGCTGTTTTTT
CASSLVAQGQTGELFF
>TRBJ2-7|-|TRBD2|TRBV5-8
TGTGCCAGGGCGCCGGGACTAGCGGGAGTAGCGACCTCCTACGAGCAGTACTTC
CARAPGLAGVATSYEQYF
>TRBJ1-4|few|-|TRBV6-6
TGTGCCAGCAGGACAATTGACAGGACTAATGAAAAACTGTTTTTT
CASRTIDRTNEKLFF
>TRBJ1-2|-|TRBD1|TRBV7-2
TGTGCCAGCAGCTTCACAGGGGCCAACTATGGCTACACCTTC
CASSFTGANYGYTF
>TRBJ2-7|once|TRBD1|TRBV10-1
TGCGCCAGCAGTACTGGACAGGGCGACGAGCAGTACTTC
CASSTGQGDEQYF
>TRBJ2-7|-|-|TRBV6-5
TGTGCCAGTCGGAGGGGAGCCTACGAGCAGTACTTC
CASRRGAYEQYF
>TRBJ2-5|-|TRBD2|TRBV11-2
TGTGCCAGCAGCTTTGGGACTAGCGGGAGTGAGGAGACCCAGTACTTC
CASSFGTSGSEETQYF